The 18 T cell receptor beta chains below come from one sample, sequenced in a study of T cell responses to AZD1222 COVID-19 vaccine. Clones were read by immunoSEQ multiplex PCR, and TCRdb kept only the in-frame ones, dropping some. The sample has approximately 180,000 clones, 88% seen once. The sequences come from peripheral blood, collected on day 0 of AZD1222 vaccination. The receptors were gathered from an adult in good health.

This clone was detected only a few times. V gene TRBV28 combines with J gene TRBJ1-2, with D tentatively TRBD1 (6 bases). Germline lookup yields CDR1 MDHEN and CDR2 SYDVKM. The CDR3 sequence is 14 residues long. V shed 7 bases and J shed 6 bases, with 18 bases lying between them. The CDR3, as DNA: TGTGCCAGCAACTCCAGGGGCAGGGTTAATGGCTACACCTTC. Translating it yields CASNSRGRVNGYTF.

J is TRBJ1-5 and V is TRBV29-1, with D perhaps matching TRBD1 (6 bases). This CDR3 is 15 amino acids long. V was trimmed by 6 bases and J by 1 base, leaving 16 bases between them. Germline-derived CDR1 and CDR2 are SQVTM and ANQGSEA. CDR3 residues: CSVATGWASNQPQHF. CDR3 nucleotide sequence: TGCAGCGTGGCCACAGGGTGGGCGAGCAATCAGCCCCAGCATTTT. Full variable domain (outside the CDR3, taken from reference TRBV29-1 and TRBJ1-5): SAVISQKPSRDICQRGTSLTIQCQVDSQVTMMFWYRQQPGQSLTLIATANQGSEATYESGFVIDKFPISRPNLTFSTLTVSNMSPEDSSIYLCSVATGWASNQPQHFGDGTRLSIL.

The V gene is TRBV30, the J gene TRBJ2-1, with 12 bases matching TRBD2. CDR3 length equals 15 residues. J lost 7 bases, V lost 2 bases, and 6 bases had no gene match. Germline CDR1 reads GTSNPN; CDR2 reads SVGIG (reference sequence). CDR3 sequence (DNA): TGTGCCTGGAGTATCCTAGCGGGGGGGCGGAATGAGCAGTTCTTC. It specifies CAWSILAGGRNEQFF. The full variable domain, its missing parts supplied by reference TRBV30 and TRBJ2-1, is SQTIHQWPATLVQPVGSPLSLECTVEGTSNPNLYWYRQAAGRGLQLLFYSVGIGQISSEVPQNLSASRPQDRQFILSSKKLLLSDSGFYLCAWSILAGGRNEQFFGPGTRLTVL.

The chain uses TRBV7-8 and TRBJ1-5; 7 bases line up with TRBD1. Losses at the gene ends were 5 bases for V and 2 bases for J; bases not matched to a gene: 6. CDR1 and CDR2 from the germline V gene are SGHVS and FQNEAQ. The CDR3 runs 15 residues. This CDR3 reads CASSNPDRGNQPQHF. The CDR3, as DNA: TGTGCCAGCAGCAACCCCGACAGGGGCAATCAGCCCCAGCATTTT. The whole variable domain, filled in from reference TRBV7-8 and TRBJ1-5, reads GAGVSQSPRYKVAKRGQDVALRCDPISGHVSLFWYQQALGQGPEFLTYFQNEAQLDKSGLPSDRFFAERPEGSVSTLKIQRTQQEDSAVYLCASSNPDRGNQPQHFGDGTRLSIL.

The chain uses TRBV7-3 and TRBJ1-4, with D tentatively TRBD1 (5 bases). The ends were cut back, 2 bases at V and 3 bases at J, with 10 bases in the middle. Germline assignment: CDR1 SGHTA and CDR2 FQGTGA. The CDR3 sequence is 15 residues long. The CDR3 sequence is CASSLGWGANEKLFF. The CDR3 DNA sequence: TGTGCCAGCAGCTTAGGATGGGGCGCTAATGAAAAACTGTTTTTT.

Worth noting for this clone: The sample has other DNA sequences that encode this CDR3 too. The rearrangement uses TRBV14 and TRBJ1-6; D is unresolved. Germline CDR1 and CDR2: SGHDN and FVKESK. The CDR3 contains 12 residues. With 6 bases removed from V and 6 bases from J, the gap between germline ends came to 6 bases. The CDR3 DNA follows: TGTGCCAGCAGTCTGTCTAATTCACCCCTCCACTTT. Residues: CASSLSNSPLHF.

V is TRBV10-3 and J is TRBJ1-3; TRBD1 aligns across 7 bases. Germline V gene data show CDR1 as ENHRY and CDR2 as SYGVKD. This CDR3 comprises 14 residues. Losses at the gene ends were 10 bases for V and 8 bases for J; bases not matched to a gene: 14. CDR3 in amino acids: CASIQGSGRDTIYF. In nucleotides, the CDR3 is TGTGCCAGTATACAGGGGAGCGGAAGGGACACCATATATTTT.

CDR3 in amino acids: CAWSVQGDNSPLHF. CDR3 DNA sequence: TGTGCCTGGAGTGTACAAGGGGACAATTCACCCCTCCACTTT. The chain recombines TRBV30 with TRBJ1-6, with a possible D match to TRBD1 (5 bases). The ends were cut back, 0 bases at V and 7 bases at J, with 10 bases in the middle. Germline CDR1 GTSNPN, CDR2 SVGIG (reference sequence). This CDR3 is 14 amino acids long.

The genes are TRBV6-4 and TRBJ2-1; 14 bases align to TRBD2. V lost 0 bases, J lost 6 bases, and 1 base stayed unmatched. The germline gives CDR1 MRHNA, CDR2 SNTAGT. This CDR3 is 16 amino acids long. The CDR3, as DNA: TGTGCCAGCAGTGACTCGACTAGCGGGGGGGCCAATGAGCAGTTCTTC. Translated: CASSDSTSGGANEQFF.

As regards this clone: The same CDR3 arises from other DNA sequences in this sample as well. The chain employs TRBV9 and TRBJ2-3; D might be TRBD2 (6 bases). Per the germline V gene, CDR1 is SGDLS and CDR2 is YYNGEE. Trimming cost V 0 bases and J 1 base, with 9 bases left between them. CDR3 size: 15 residues. CDR3: CASSVDSGGTDTQYF. The CDR3 DNA sequence: TGTGCCAGCAGCGTAGACTCGGGGGGCACAGATACGCAGTATTTT.

The chain combines TRBV5-1 with TRBJ1-6; a weak D match, TRBD1 (5 bases). The V gene's germline CDR1 is SGHRS and CDR2 YFSETQ. V lost 2 bases to trimming and J lost 5 bases, with 8 bases between them. The length of the CDR3 is 14 residues. This CDR3 is CASSLNRNNSPLHF. The DNA of the CDR3 is TGCGCCAGCAGCTTAAACAGGAATAATTCACCCCTCCACTTT. Looking up the rest from reference TRBV5-1 and TRBJ1-6 gives the full variable domain: KAGVTQTPRYLIKTRGQQVTLSCSPISGHRSVSWYQQTPGQGLQFLFEYFSETQRNKGNFPGRFSGRQFSNSRSEMNVSTLELGDSALYLCASSLNRNNSPLHFGNGTRLTVT.

The chain uses TRBV4-1 and TRBJ1-1; no firm D call. V was pared by 3 bases and J by 0 bases, with 5 bases between. Germline V CDR1 and CDR2: MGHRA, YSYEKL. The CDR3 totals 13 residues. CDR3 protein: CASSHRLNTEAFF. DNA for the CDR3: TGCGCCAGCAGCCATCGCCTGAACACTGAAGCTTTCTTT.

The chain uses TRBV7-3 and TRBJ2-1, with D possibly TRBD1 on 5 matching bases. V gave up 1 base and J gave up 6 bases, with 19 bases separating them. Germline V gene lookup returns CDR1 SGHTA and CDR2 FQGTGA. The CDR3 has 17 amino acids. CDR3 amino acids: CASSLNAAGYHGNEQFF. The CDR3 nucleotides are TGTGCCAGCAGCTTAAACGCGGCAGGGTATCACGGCAATGAGCAGTTCTTC. Looking up the rest from reference TRBV7-3 and TRBJ2-1 gives the full variable domain: GAGVSQTPSNKVTEKGKYVELRCDPISGHTALYWYRQSLGQGPEFLIYFQGTGAADDSGLPNDRFFAVRPEGSVSTLKIQRTERGDSAVYLCASSLNAAGYHGNEQFFGPGTRLTVL.

The genes are TRBV6-4 and TRBJ1-6; a possible D gene is TRBD1 (5 bases). The CDR3 loop spans 17 amino acids. The V end was cut by 2 bases, the J end by 6 bases, with 17 bases between. The V gene's germline CDR1 is MRHNA and CDR2 SNTAGT. Here the CDR3 DNA reads TGTGCCAGCAGTGACGGGACCCGGGGGATACTTAATTCACCCCTCCACTTT. Encoded protein: CASSDGTRGILNSPLHF.

The rearrangement links TRBV5-1 to TRBJ2-7, with 8 bases matching TRBD1. The J segment lost 5 bases and the V segment lost 4 bases, leaving 11 bases of the junction unmatched. The CDR3 is 15 residues long. Germline V gene lookup returns CDR1 SGHRS and CDR2 YFSETQ. The CDR3 region has the DNA TGCGCCAGCAGCCAGCTTGGACAGGGAATCCACGAGCAGTACTTC. This codes for CASSQLGQGIHEQYF.

This chain uses TRBV6-5 with TRBJ2-1; 11 bases fit TRBD2. Trimming cost V 7 bases and J 10 bases; bases outside gene matches: 9. CDR1 MNHEY and CDR2 SVGAGI come from the germline V gene. The CDR3 runs to 14 residues. The CDR3 sequence is CASTLSGGAREQFF. Written as DNA, the CDR3 is TGTGCCAGCACCCTTAGCGGGGGGGCTCGGGAGCAGTTCTTC.

The chain employs TRBV5-4 and TRBJ2-7; 10 bases match TRBD1. J lost 3 bases, V lost 6 bases, and 6 bases had no gene match. The CDR3 totals 14 residues. CDR1 is SGHNT, CDR2 YYREEE, per germline (reference sequence). The CDR3: CASNADRGNYEQYF. DNA for the CDR3: TGTGCCAGCAACGCGGACAGGGGGAACTACGAGCAGTACTTC.

The chain uses TRBV29-1 and TRBJ2-3; no reliable D call. This CDR3 spans 15 amino acids. The ends were cut back, 5 bases at V and 4 bases at J, with 19 bases in the middle. Germline values: CDR1 SQVTM, CDR2 ANQGSEA. CDR3 in DNA: TGCAGCGTTTACCCCACCGGCTTATGGGCAGATACGCAGTATTTT. Translating it yields CSVYPTGLWADTQYF.